The rows below give T cell receptor beta chains drawn from one sample of a study of glioma-infiltrating T cells after dendritic cell vaccination. This table comes from immunoSEQ multiplex PCR, and its TCRdb copy is limited to in-frame clones, with some not included. The sample consists of 85,000 to 95,000 clones, 80% to 90% of them appearing once. The sequencing here drew on blood, taken before dendritic cell vaccination. The receptors here all came from a human donor with glioblastoma. The CDR3 runs from the conserved cysteine through the conserved F or W. Fields, in order: D gene, V gene, clone size, J gene, CDR3 protein, CDR3 DNA. The D gene is left open where the match is weak. Where a row states a size, it is once, few, many or the class of an expanded clone; other rows omit it.

d_call: .; v_call: TRBV7-2; clone_size: .; j_call: TRBJ2-3; cdr3_aa: CASLQRYQDTQYF; cdr3_nt: TGTGCCAGCCTACAGCGGTATCAAGATACGCAGTATTTT
d_call: .; v_call: TRBV9; clone_size: .; j_call: TRBJ2-5; cdr3_aa: CASSEGGRETQYF; cdr3_nt: TGTGCCAGCAGCGAGGGGGGGAGAGAGACCCAGTACTTC
d_call: TRBD1; v_call: TRBV5-1; clone_size: .; j_call: TRBJ1-4; cdr3_aa: CASSLVDRENEKLFF; cdr3_nt: TGCGCCAGCAGCTTGGTAGACAGGGAAAATGAAAAACTGTTTTTT
d_call: TRBD2; v_call: TRBV13; clone_size: .; j_call: TRBJ2-7; cdr3_aa: CASSFLPPGGYEQYF; cdr3_nt: TGTGCCAGCAGTTTCCTACCACCGGGAGGCTACGAGCAGTACTTC
d_call: TRBD1; v_call: TRBV9; clone_size: .; j_call: TRBJ1-4; cdr3_aa: CASSVGIGTGIVEKLFF; cdr3_nt: TGTGCCAGCAGCGTAGGTATCGGGACAGGGATAGTTGAAAAACTGTTTTTT
d_call: .; v_call: TRBV27; clone_size: .; j_call: TRBJ1-6; cdr3_aa: CASSFGVLNSPLHF; cdr3_nt: TGTGCCAGCAGTTTCGGGGTTCTAAATTCACCCCTCCACTTT
d_call: .; v_call: TRBV30; clone_size: .; j_call: TRBJ2-3; cdr3_aa: CAWSNNLGATDTQYF; cdr3_nt: TGTGCCTGGAGCAATAACCTGGGAGCCACAGATACGCAGTATTTT
d_call: TRBD2; v_call: TRBV27; clone_size: .; j_call: TRBJ2-3; cdr3_aa: CASKTSGKSDTQYF; cdr3_nt: TGTGCCAGCAAGACTAGCGGGAAATCAGATACGCAGTATTTT
d_call: TRBD2; v_call: TRBV27; clone_size: .; j_call: TRBJ2-7; cdr3_aa: CASSTLGGGGQIRLKQYF; cdr3_nt: TGTGCCAGCAGTACACTTGGGGGGGGAGGTCAGATCCGTCTGAAGCAGTACTTC
d_call: TRBD2; v_call: TRBV5-4; clone_size: .; j_call: TRBJ2-3; cdr3_aa: CASSLASSGFRTDTQYF; cdr3_nt: TGTGCCAGCAGCTTGGCGTCTAGCGGGTTTCGCACAGATACGCAGTATTTT
d_call: TRBD2; v_call: TRBV19; clone_size: .; j_call: TRBJ2-3; cdr3_aa: CASSRYTGGRQADTQYF; cdr3_nt: TGTGCCAGTAGTAGGTACACGGGGGGGCGGCAGGCAGATACGCAGTATTTT
d_call: .; v_call: TRBV6-5; clone_size: .; j_call: TRBJ2-3; cdr3_aa: CASSYSRSGTDTQYF; cdr3_nt: TGTGCCAGCAGTTACTCGAGGTCCGGCACAGATACGCAGTATTTT
d_call: TRBD2; v_call: TRBV5-4; clone_size: .; j_call: TRBJ2-1; cdr3_aa: CASSLAGLAGGLSYNEQFF; cdr3_nt: TGTGCCAGCAGCTTGGCCGGGCTAGCGGGGGGTCTCTCCTACAATGAGCAGTTCTTC
d_call: .; v_call: TRBV7-6; clone_size: .; j_call: TRBJ2-2; cdr3_aa: CASSLYRVEDGELFF; cdr3_nt: TGTGCCAGCAGCCTATACAGGGTTGAGGACGGGGAGCTGTTTTTT
d_call: .; v_call: TRBV6-5; clone_size: .; j_call: TRBJ2-3; cdr3_aa: CASSRARDTQYF; cdr3_nt: TGTGCCAGCAGCCGCGCCCGGGATACGCAGTATTTT
d_call: TRBD1; v_call: TRBV27; clone_size: .; j_call: TRBJ1-1; cdr3_aa: CASSPGGTVAFF; cdr3_nt: TGTGCCAGCAGTCCAGGGGGCACGGTTGCTTTCTTT
d_call: .; v_call: TRBV27; clone_size: .; j_call: TRBJ2-7; cdr3_aa: CASSLSSAGAYEQYF; cdr3_nt: TGTGCCAGCAGTTTATCGTCGGCAGGGGCCTACGAGCAGTACTTC
d_call: TRBD1; v_call: TRBV7-3; clone_size: .; j_call: TRBJ1-2; cdr3_aa: CASSLPGGVGYTF; cdr3_nt: TGTGCCAGCAGCTTACCAGGGGGTGTTGGCTACACCTTC
d_call: TRBD1; v_call: TRBV6-5; clone_size: .; j_call: TRBJ1-2; cdr3_aa: CASRGRQGGFYGYTF; cdr3_nt: TGTGCCAGCAGGGGGAGACAGGGAGGTTTTTATGGCTACACCTTC
d_call: TRBD2; v_call: TRBV28; clone_size: .; j_call: TRBJ2-1; cdr3_aa: CASRFLATSGRGTEQFF; cdr3_nt: TGTGCCAGCAGGTTTTTGGCCACTAGCGGGAGGGGGACTGAGCAGTTCTTC
d_call: .; v_call: TRBV21-1; clone_size: .; j_call: TRBJ2-1; cdr3_aa: CASSAASGPLRSSSYNEQFF; cdr3_nt: TGTGCCAGCAGCGCCGCTAGCGGGCCGTTGCGGAGTAGCTCCTACAATGAGCAGTTCTTC
d_call: TRBD2; v_call: TRBV5-1; clone_size: .; j_call: TRBJ2-1; cdr3_aa: CASSVTSGRGNEQFF; cdr3_nt: TGCGCCAGCAGCGTGACTAGCGGGAGAGGGAATGAGCAGTTCTTC
d_call: .; v_call: TRBV29-1; clone_size: once; j_call: TRBJ2-2; cdr3_aa: CSVEASNTGELFF; cdr3_nt: TGCAGCGTTGAAGCGTCGAACACCGGGGAGCTGTTTTTT
d_call: .; v_call: TRBV27; clone_size: .; j_call: TRBJ1-3; cdr3_aa: CASRPPSTLGGNTIYF; cdr3_nt: TGTGCCAGCAGACCACCTTCGACTCTAGGCGGAAACACCATATATTTT
d_call: .; v_call: TRBV7-3; clone_size: .; j_call: TRBJ2-3; cdr3_aa: CASSSGPAYTQYF; cdr3_nt: TGTGCCAGCAGCTCAGGGCCAGCGTATACGCAGTATTTT
d_call: TRBD2; v_call: TRBV10-3; clone_size: .; j_call: TRBJ2-7; cdr3_aa: CAISGGAYEQYF; cdr3_nt: TGTGCCATTAGCGGGGGGGCTTACGAGCAGTACTTC
d_call: TRBD1; v_call: TRBV5-1; clone_size: once; j_call: TRBJ2-5; cdr3_aa: CASSTGTGEETQYF; cdr3_nt: TGCGCCAGCAGCACCGGGACAGGGGAAGAGACCCAGTACTTC
d_call: TRBD1; v_call: TRBV4-1; clone_size: .; j_call: TRBJ1-2; cdr3_aa: CASSQGAGTGLYGYTF; cdr3_nt: TGCGCCAGCAGCCAAGGCGCCGGGACAGGGTTATATGGCTACACCTTC
d_call: .; v_call: TRBV6-4; clone_size: few; j_call: TRBJ1-1; cdr3_aa: CASSDGRIEEAFF; cdr3_nt: TGTGCCAGCAGTGACGGCAGGATCGAAGAAGCTTTCTTT
d_call: TRBD1; v_call: TRBV5-1; clone_size: .; j_call: TRBJ2-7; cdr3_aa: CASSIGLGQAVYEQYF; cdr3_nt: TGCGCCAGCAGTATAGGGTTGGGACAGGCGGTCTACGAGCAGTACTTC
d_call: TRBD2; v_call: TRBV7-3; clone_size: once; j_call: TRBJ2-5; cdr3_aa: CASSDWTSGSQETQYF; cdr3_nt: TGTGCCAGCAGCGACTGGACTAGCGGGAGCCAAGAGACCCAGTACTTC
d_call: TRBD1; v_call: TRBV7-2; clone_size: .; j_call: TRBJ1-4; cdr3_aa: CASSLGDRGEKLFF; cdr3_nt: TGTGCCAGCAGCTTAGGGGACAGGGGGGAAAAACTGTTTTTT
d_call: .; v_call: TRBV5-6; clone_size: few; j_call: TRBJ1-1; cdr3_aa: CASSPDSMNTEAFF; cdr3_nt: TGTGCCAGCAGCCCGGACAGTATGAACACTGAAGCTTTCTTT
d_call: TRBD1; v_call: TRBV27; clone_size: .; j_call: TRBJ1-2; cdr3_aa: CASRPGQGDPYGYTF; cdr3_nt: TGTGCCAGCAGACCCGGACAGGGAGATCCCTATGGCTACACCTTC
d_call: .; v_call: TRBV28; clone_size: .; j_call: TRBJ1-5; cdr3_aa: CASSFEEYSNQPQHF; cdr3_nt: TGTGCCAGCAGTTTTGAGGAATATAGCAATCAGCCCCAGCATTTT
d_call: TRBD1; v_call: TRBV29-1; clone_size: .; j_call: TRBJ2-3; cdr3_aa: CSVVTGDSSTDTQYF; cdr3_nt: TGCAGCGTTGTTACAGGGGATTCTAGCACAGATACGCAGTATTTT
d_call: TRBD1; v_call: TRBV7-8; clone_size: .; j_call: TRBJ2-1; cdr3_aa: CASRQDRGQGNEQFF; cdr3_nt: TGTGCCAGCAGACAAGACAGGGGGCAAGGCAATGAGCAGTTCTTC
d_call: .; v_call: TRBV19; clone_size: .; j_call: TRBJ2-2; cdr3_aa: CASSIPWRNTGELFF; cdr3_nt: TGTGCCAGTAGTATCCCTTGGAGAAACACCGGGGAGCTGTTTTTT
d_call: TRBD1; v_call: TRBV2; clone_size: .; j_call: TRBJ1-3; cdr3_aa: CAAQPGRGTGNTIYF; cdr3_nt: TGTGCCGCCCAACCCGGCAGGGGGACTGGAAACACCATATATTTT
d_call: TRBD1; v_call: TRBV6-5; clone_size: .; j_call: TRBJ1-2; cdr3_aa: CASRRDRGPGYTF; cdr3_nt: TGTGCCAGCAGGCGGGACAGGGGGCCTGGCTACACCTTC
d_call: .; v_call: TRBV10-3; clone_size: few; j_call: TRBJ2-1; cdr3_aa: CAISESRIPYNEQFF; cdr3_nt: TGTGCCATCAGTGAATCCAGGATCCCCTACAATGAGCAGTTCTTC
d_call: .; v_call: TRBV5-6; clone_size: .; j_call: TRBJ1-4; cdr3_aa: CASSLLSNNEKLFF; cdr3_nt: TGTGCCAGCAGCTTGTTGTCAAATAATGAAAAACTGTTTTTT
d_call: .; v_call: TRBV9; clone_size: .; j_call: TRBJ2-3; cdr3_aa: CASRRGGADTQYF; cdr3_nt: TGTGCCAGCAGGAGGGGGGGCGCAGATACGCAGTATTTT
d_call: TRBD2; v_call: TRBV7-8; clone_size: few; j_call: TRBJ2-1; cdr3_aa: CASSLAAGRSYNEQFF; cdr3_nt: TGTGCCAGCAGCTTAGCAGCGGGACGCTCCTACAATGAGCAGTTCTTC
d_call: TRBD1; v_call: TRBV7-6; clone_size: .; j_call: TRBJ1-1; cdr3_aa: CASSLALGTGGDTEAFF; cdr3_nt: TGTGCCAGCAGCTTAGCGTTGGGGACAGGAGGGGACACTGAAGCTTTCTTT
d_call: .; v_call: TRBV7-3; clone_size: .; j_call: TRBJ2-1; cdr3_aa: CASSWDTYNEQFF; cdr3_nt: TGTGCCAGCAGCTGGGACACCTACAATGAGCAGTTCTTC
d_call: TRBD2; v_call: TRBV4-1; clone_size: .; j_call: TRBJ2-5; cdr3_aa: CASSQDRAGWETQYF; cdr3_nt: TGCGCCAGCAGCCAAGACCGAGCGGGGTGGGAGACCCAGTACTTC
d_call: TRBD1; v_call: TRBV7-9; clone_size: .; j_call: TRBJ1-2; cdr3_aa: CASSLGGQGARGYTF; cdr3_nt: TGTGCCAGCAGCTTAGGGGGACAGGGGGCCCGTGGCTACACCTTC
d_call: .; v_call: TRBV5-4; clone_size: .; j_call: TRBJ2-1; cdr3_aa: CASSLGQRDFYNEQFF; cdr3_nt: TGTGCCAGCAGCTTAGGACAGCGGGATTTCTACAATGAGCAGTTCTTC
d_call: TRBD1; v_call: TRBV7-9; clone_size: few; j_call: TRBJ1-2; cdr3_aa: CASSFVGTGTYGYTF; cdr3_nt: TGTGCCAGCAGCTTTGTTGGGACAGGGACCTATGGCTACACCTTC
d_call: .; v_call: TRBV5-4; clone_size: .; j_call: TRBJ2-2; cdr3_aa: CASSPQTVLNTGELFF; cdr3_nt: TGTGCCAGCAGCCCCCAAACGGTCTTAAACACCGGGGAGCTGTTTTTT
d_call: TRBD1; v_call: TRBV19; clone_size: .; j_call: TRBJ1-5; cdr3_aa: CASSNGQGIQPQHF; cdr3_nt: TGTGCCAGTAGCAACGGACAGGGAATTCAGCCCCAGCATTTT
d_call: TRBD1; v_call: TRBV5-4; clone_size: .; j_call: TRBJ1-1; cdr3_aa: CASSLSGQGVGGTEAFF; cdr3_nt: TGTGCCAGCAGCTTGTCGGGACAGGGGGTAGGGGGCACTGAAGCTTTCTTT
d_call: .; v_call: TRBV4-1; clone_size: .; j_call: TRBJ1-2; cdr3_aa: CASSGGGDYGYTF; cdr3_nt: TGCGCCAGCAGCGGAGGGGGGGACTATGGCTACACCTTC
d_call: TRBD1; v_call: TRBV9; clone_size: once; j_call: TRBJ2-2; cdr3_aa: CASSHDRGGSGELFF; cdr3_nt: TGTGCCAGCAGCCACGACAGGGGAGGATCCGGGGAGCTGTTTTTT
d_call: .; v_call: TRBV7-2; clone_size: .; j_call: TRBJ2-7; cdr3_aa: CASSPPGSPPYEQYF; cdr3_nt: TGTGCCAGCAGCCCACCGGGGAGTCCCCCCTACGAGCAGTACTTC